Below, one TCR beta chain is given with its context. Germline CDR1 and CDR2: MNHEY and SVGAGI. The germline V and J ends were trimmed by 2 bases and 2 bases, with 14 bases remaining between them. The CDR3 totals 16 residues. These data belong to a study of shared clonotypes between healthy human individuals. TCRdb's table, derived via immunoSEQ multiplex PCR, lists solely in-frame clones and lacks some. The table shows 2 million or so clones, with approximately 95% occurring only once. V usage is TRBV6-5 and J usage is TRBJ2-3, with a weak D call TRBD1 (5 bases). The sample consisted of naive CD4+ T cells sorted from blood. Subset indicated: CD45RA+ positively selected. The origin of this receptor is a man aged 18-30 years in good health. CDR3 sequence: CASSYDSLRLTDTQYF. The CDR3 DNA sequence: TGTGCCAGCAGTTACGACAGCTTGCGCCTCACAGATACGCAGTATTTT.